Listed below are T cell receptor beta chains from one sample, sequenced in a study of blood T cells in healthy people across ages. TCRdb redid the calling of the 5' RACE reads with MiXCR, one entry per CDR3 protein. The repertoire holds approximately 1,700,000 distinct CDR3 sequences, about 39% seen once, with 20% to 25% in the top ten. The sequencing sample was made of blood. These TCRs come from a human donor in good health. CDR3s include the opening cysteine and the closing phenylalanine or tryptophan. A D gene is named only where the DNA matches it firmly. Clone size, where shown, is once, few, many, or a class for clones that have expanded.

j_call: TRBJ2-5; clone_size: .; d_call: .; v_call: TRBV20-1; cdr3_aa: CSARELGKAQGFPQETQYF; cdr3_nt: TGCAGTGCTAGAGAATTGGGGAAAGCACAGGGCTTTCCCCAAGAGACCCAGTACTTC
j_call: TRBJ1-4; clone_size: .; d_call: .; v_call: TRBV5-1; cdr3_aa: CASSRDGRNEKLFF; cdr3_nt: TGCGCCAGCAGCCGGGACGGGCGTAATGAAAAACTGTTTTTT
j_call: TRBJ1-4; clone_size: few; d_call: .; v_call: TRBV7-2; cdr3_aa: CASSLEQASGSNEKLFF; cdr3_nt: TGTGCCAGCAGCTTAGAACAGGCATCTGGGAGTAATGAAAAACTGTTTTTT
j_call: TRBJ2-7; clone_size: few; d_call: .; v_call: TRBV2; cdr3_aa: CASSHTGAGLAYEQYF; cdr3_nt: TGTGCCAGCAGCCACACGGGAGCGGGTCTGGCCTACGAGCAGTACTTC
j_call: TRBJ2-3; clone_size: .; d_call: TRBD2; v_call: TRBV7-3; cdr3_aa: CASSLASGGRGAQYF; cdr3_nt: TGTGCCAGCAGCTTAGCTAGCGGGGGGCGCGGAGCGCAGTATTTT
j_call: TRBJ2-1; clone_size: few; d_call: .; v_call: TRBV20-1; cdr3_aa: CSALDPAKGYNEQFF; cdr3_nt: TGCAGTGCACTGGACCCCGCCAAGGGGTACAATGAGCAGTTCTTC
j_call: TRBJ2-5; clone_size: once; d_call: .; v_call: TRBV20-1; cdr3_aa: CSAPSDYYQETQYF; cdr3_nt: TGCAGTGCTCCAAGCGACTACTACCAAGAGACCCAGTACTTC
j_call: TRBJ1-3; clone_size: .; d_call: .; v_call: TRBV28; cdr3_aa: CASSTDSPPGNTIYF; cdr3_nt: TGTGCCAGCAGCACGGACAGCCCCCCTGGAAACACCATATATTTT
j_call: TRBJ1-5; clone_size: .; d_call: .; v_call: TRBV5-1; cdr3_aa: CASSQNGGWQPQHF; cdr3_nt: TGCGCCAGCAGCCAGAACGGGGGTTGGCAGCCCCAGCATTTT
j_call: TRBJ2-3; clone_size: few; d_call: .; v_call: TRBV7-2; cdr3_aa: CASSLVGPRSGDTQYF; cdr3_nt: TGTGCCAGCAGCTTAGTAGGTCCTCGGTCAGGGGATACGCAGTATTTT
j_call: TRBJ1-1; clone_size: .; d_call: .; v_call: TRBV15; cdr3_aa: CATSTRTGLGAFF; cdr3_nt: TGTGCCACCAGCACACGTACTGGGCTCGGAGCTTTCTTT
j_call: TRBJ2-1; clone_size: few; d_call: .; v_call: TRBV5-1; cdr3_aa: CASSRSGLGNEQFF; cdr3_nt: TGCGCCAGCAGCAGATCAGGGTTAGGCAATGAGCAGTTCTTC
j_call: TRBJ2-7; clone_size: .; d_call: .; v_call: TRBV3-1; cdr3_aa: CASSQISTFSYEQYF; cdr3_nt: TGTGCCAGCAGCCAAATATCGACATTCTCCTACGAGCAGTACTTC
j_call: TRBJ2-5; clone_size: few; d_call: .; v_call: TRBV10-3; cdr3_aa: CAISDTEGFEETQYF; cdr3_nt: TGTGCCATCAGTGACACGGAGGGCTTTGAAGAGACCCAGTACTTC
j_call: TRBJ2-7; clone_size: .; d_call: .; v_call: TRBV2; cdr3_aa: CASSDGRTDYEQYF; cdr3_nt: TGTGCCAGCAGTGATGGTCGGACAGATTACGAGCAGTACTTC
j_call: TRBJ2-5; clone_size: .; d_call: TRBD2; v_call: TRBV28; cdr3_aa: CASPGLAGGSVRGETQYF; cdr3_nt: TGTGCCAGTCCGGGACTAGCGGGGGGTTCAGTGAGAGGAGAGACCCAGTACTTC
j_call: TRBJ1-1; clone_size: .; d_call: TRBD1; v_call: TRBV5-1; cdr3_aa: CASSLGTGRDMNTEAFF; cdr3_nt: TGCGCCAGCAGCTTAGGGACAGGGAGGGACATGAACACTGAAGCTTTCTTT
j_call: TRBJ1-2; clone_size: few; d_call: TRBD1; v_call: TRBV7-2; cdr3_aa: CASSSDREGGYTF; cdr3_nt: TGTGCCAGCAGCTCGGACAGGGAGGGCGGCTACACCTTC
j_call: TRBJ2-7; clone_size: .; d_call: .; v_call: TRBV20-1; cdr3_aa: CSVRTATYEQYF; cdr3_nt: TGCAGTGTAAGGACAGCTACCTACGAGCAGTACTTC
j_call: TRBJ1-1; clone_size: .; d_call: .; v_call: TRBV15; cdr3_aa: CATSRVGRGAVF; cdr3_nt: .
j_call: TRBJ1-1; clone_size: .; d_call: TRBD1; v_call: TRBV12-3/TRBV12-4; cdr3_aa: CASRWGDRGGEAFF; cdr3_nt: TGTGCCAGCAGGTGGGGGGACAGGGGTGGAGAAGCTTTCTTT
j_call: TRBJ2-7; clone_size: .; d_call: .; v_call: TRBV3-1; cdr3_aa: CASGQEGGRGYEQYF; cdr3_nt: TGTGCCAGCGGCCAAGAGGGGGGCAGGGGATACGAGCAGTACTTC
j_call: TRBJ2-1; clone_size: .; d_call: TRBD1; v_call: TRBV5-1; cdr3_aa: CASSVLQGEQFF; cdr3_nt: TGCGCCAGCAGCGTGCTACAGGGGGAGCAGTTCTTC
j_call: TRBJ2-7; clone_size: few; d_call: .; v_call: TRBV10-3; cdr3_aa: CAISDSSTVPYEQYF; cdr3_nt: TGTGCCATCAGTGACTCCTCGACTGTACCCTACGAGCAGTACTTC
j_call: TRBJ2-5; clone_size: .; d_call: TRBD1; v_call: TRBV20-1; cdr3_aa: CSATKGQGGETQYF; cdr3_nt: TGCAGTGCAACAAAAGGACAGGGTGGGGAGACCCAGTACTTC
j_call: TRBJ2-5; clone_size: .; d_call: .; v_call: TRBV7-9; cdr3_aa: CASSLSGVQETQYF; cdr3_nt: TGTGCCAGCAGCTTGTCGGGGGTCCAAGAGACCCAGTACTTC
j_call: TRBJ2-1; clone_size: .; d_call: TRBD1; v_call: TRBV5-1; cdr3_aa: CASSLVSGGWNEQFF; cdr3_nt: TGCGCCAGCAGCTTGGTGTCAGGGGGCTGGAATGAGCAGTTCTTC
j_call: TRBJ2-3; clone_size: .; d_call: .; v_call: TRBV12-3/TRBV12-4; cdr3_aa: CANRTVITDTQYF; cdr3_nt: TGTGCCAACCGAACAGTGATCACAGATACGCAGTATTTT
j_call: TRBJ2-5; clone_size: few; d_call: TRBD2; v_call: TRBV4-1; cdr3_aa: CASSQRTSGGTQETQYF; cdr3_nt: TGCGCCAGCAGCCAACGGACTAGCGGGGGGACTCAAGAGACCCAGTACTTC
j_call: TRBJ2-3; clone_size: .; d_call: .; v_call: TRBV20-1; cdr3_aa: CSARDPRQGGTDTQYF; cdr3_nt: TGCAGTGCTAGAGATCCCCGGCAGGGAGGAACAGATACGCAGTATTTT
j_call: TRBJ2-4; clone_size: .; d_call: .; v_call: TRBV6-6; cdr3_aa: CASRYGRQNIQYF; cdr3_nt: TGTGCCAGCAGGTATGGCAGACAAAACATTCAGTACTTC
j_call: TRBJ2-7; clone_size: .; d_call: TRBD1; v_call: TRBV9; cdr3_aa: CAGSASGTGLGEQYF; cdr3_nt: TGTGCCGGCAGCGCTTCCGGGACAGGGCTGGGCGAGCAGTACTTC
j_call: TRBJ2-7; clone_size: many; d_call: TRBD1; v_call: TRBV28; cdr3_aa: CASSSGQGWYEQYF; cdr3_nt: TGTGCCAGCAGTTCAGGACAGGGGTGGTACGAGCAGTACTTC
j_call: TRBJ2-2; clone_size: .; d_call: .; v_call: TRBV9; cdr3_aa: CASSEFTGELFF; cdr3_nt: TGTGCCAGCAGCGAATTCACCGGGGAGCTGTTTTTT
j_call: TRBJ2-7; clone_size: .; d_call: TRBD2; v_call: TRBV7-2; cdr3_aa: CASSRTSGWSYEQYF; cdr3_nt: TGTGCCAGCAGCCGGACTAGCGGGTGGTCCTACGAGCAGTACTTC
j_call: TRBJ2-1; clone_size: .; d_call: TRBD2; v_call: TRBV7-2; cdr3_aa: CASSLRAGGFNEQFF; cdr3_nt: TGTGCCAGCAGCTTAAGGGCGGGGGGATTCAATGAGCAGTTCTTC
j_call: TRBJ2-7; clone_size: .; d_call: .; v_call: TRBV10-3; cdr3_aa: CAISQGPVFNYEQYF; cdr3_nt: TGTGCCATCAGTCAGGGACCCGTGTTTAACTACGAGCAGTACTTC
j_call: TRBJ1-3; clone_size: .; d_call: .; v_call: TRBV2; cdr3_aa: CASNKDSSGNTIYF; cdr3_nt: TGTGCCAGCAACAAAGACTCCTCTGGAAACACCATATATTTT
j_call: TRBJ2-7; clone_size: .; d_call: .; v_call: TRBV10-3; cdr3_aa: CAISDTSSDSYEQYF; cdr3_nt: TGTGCCATCAGTGACACTAGCAGTGATTCCTACGAGCAGTACTTC
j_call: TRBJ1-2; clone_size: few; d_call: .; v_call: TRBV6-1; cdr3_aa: CASSETFDYGYTF; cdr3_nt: TGTGCCAGCAGTGAGACATTTGACTATGGCTACACCTTC
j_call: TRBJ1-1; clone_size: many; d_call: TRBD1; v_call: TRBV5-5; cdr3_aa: CASSLASVRGGQGNTEAFF; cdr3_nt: TGTGCCAGCAGCTTGGCCTCTGTCAGGGGGGGGCAAGGGAACACTGAAGCTTTCTTT
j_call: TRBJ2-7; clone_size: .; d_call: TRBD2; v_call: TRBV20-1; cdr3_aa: CSAVLAGGREQYF; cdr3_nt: TGCAGTGCTGTTCTAGCGGGGGGGCGCGAGCAGTACTTC
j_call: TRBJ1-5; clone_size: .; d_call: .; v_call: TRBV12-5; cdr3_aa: CASGLGRPDQPQHF; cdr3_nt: TGTGCTAGTGGTTTAGGCAGGCCCGATCAGCCCCAGCATTTT